These T cell receptor beta chains were read from a single sample in a study of Graves' ophthalmopathy and Graves' hyperthyroidism. TCRdb fed the multiplex PCR reads into MiXCR, producing one record per CDR3 protein. The data hold around 1,000,000 distinct CDR3 sequences, with roughly two fifths observed a single time. Sequenced: peripheral blood or thyroid tissue (not recorded which). These receptors originate from an adult man with Graves' hyperthyroidism. The CDR3 runs from the conserved cysteine through the conserved F or W. Fields, in order: clone size, J gene, D gene, V gene, CDR3 DNA, CDR3 protein. A D gene is named only where the DNA matches it firmly. Clone size is stated in some rows and not others, as once, few, many or a class when expanded.

once TRBJ1-4 - TRBV27 TGTGCCAGCAGTTTATCAGGGTGGAGTGAAAAACTGTTTTTT CASSLSGWSEKLFF
- TRBJ2-5 - TRBV7-3 TGTGCCATCACCTTAGGGACCGTTAAAGAGACCCAGTACTTC CAITLGTVKETQYF
few TRBJ1-4 - TRBV6-4 TGTGCCAGCAGCCGCGAGGGAGGGAGTGAAAAACTGTTTTTT CASSREGGSEKLFF
once TRBJ2-7 - TRBV6-1 TGTGCCAGCAGTCAAACCTTTGACTCCTACGAGCAGTACTTC CASSQTFDSYEQYF
many TRBJ2-2 - TRBV9 TGTGCCAGCAGCGTGCCAGGTGGAACCGGGGAGCTGTTTTTT CASSVPGGTGELFF
- TRBJ2-7 - TRBV27 TGTGCCAGCAGTCGGCAGGGAAGGGGCGAGCAGTACTTC CASSRQGRGEQYF
- TRBJ2-7 TRBD2 TRBV6-6 TGTGCCAGCAGCACGGGACTAGCGGGTCCCTCCTACGAGCAGTACTTC CASSTGLAGPSYEQYF
many TRBJ2-6 - TRBV15 TGTGCCACCAGCAGAGATCTGTCTGGGGCCAACGTCCTGACTTTC CATSRDLSGANVLTF
many TRBJ2-7 - TRBV10-3 TGTGCCATCAGCAAGGCAAGGACAGAGGACTACGAGCAGTACTTC CAISKARTEDYEQYF
- TRBJ1-4 - TRBV25-1 TGTGCCAGCTTAGTTACAGACCTAGGAAAACTGTTTTTT CASLVTDLGKLFF
many TRBJ1-6 - TRBV12-3/TRBV12-4 TGTGCCAGCAGTTGGGGGAGCTCCTATAATTCACCCCTCCACTTT CASSWGSSYNSPLHF
- TRBJ1-6 - TRBV7-9 TGTGCCAGCAGCTTTATCGCTAGCGGGGGGTTGGATCGTTCACCCCTCCACTTT CASSFIASGGLDRSPLHF
many TRBJ2-2 TRBD2 TRBV29-1 TGCAGCACCTCGACTAGCGCAAACACCGGGGAGCTGTTTTTT CSTSTSANTGELFF
many TRBJ1-1 - TRBV20-1 TGCAGTGCTGTCAGGGAAACTGAAGCTTTCTTT CSAVRETEAFF
- TRBJ1-2 - TRBV2 TGTGCCAGCAGCGCCGAAGGGATACACTATGGCTACACCTTC CASSAEGIHYGYTF
few TRBJ1-2 TRBD1 TRBV7-2 TGTGCCAGCAGCACCCGGACAGGGGGGAGTATCTATGGCTACACCTTC CASSTRTGGSIYGYTF